The source of this TCR beta chain is a study of T cell repertoires in cytomegalovirus infection. This clonotype was recorded at least ten times. Its target is unknown. TCRdb reanalysed the reads using MiXCR and keeps one entry per CDR3 protein. This sample has hundreds of thousands of distinct CDR3 sequences; approximately 10% occur once, and the top ten carry around 2.5%. Whole-study results and caveats: Frequencies of public TCR beta families were cumulated, and this identified carriers of CMV plus the relevant HLA.

CDR1 and CDR2 (germline): MNHEY, SVGEGT. The length of the CDR3 is 15 residues. The J segment lost 4 bases and the V segment lost 6 bases, leaving 9 bases of the junction unmatched. The sample comprised PBMCs. The receptor was isolated from a human donor in good health (CMV status not recorded). Some clones in this sample may be carry-over from other donors' samples. This chain uses TRBV6-2 or TRBV6-3 with TRBJ1-5; 7 bases are shared with TRBD1. In DNA form, the CDR3 reads TGTGCCAGCAGCCGACAGGGATTTGAGAATCAGCCCCAGCATTTT. Its translation: CASSRQGFENQPQHF.